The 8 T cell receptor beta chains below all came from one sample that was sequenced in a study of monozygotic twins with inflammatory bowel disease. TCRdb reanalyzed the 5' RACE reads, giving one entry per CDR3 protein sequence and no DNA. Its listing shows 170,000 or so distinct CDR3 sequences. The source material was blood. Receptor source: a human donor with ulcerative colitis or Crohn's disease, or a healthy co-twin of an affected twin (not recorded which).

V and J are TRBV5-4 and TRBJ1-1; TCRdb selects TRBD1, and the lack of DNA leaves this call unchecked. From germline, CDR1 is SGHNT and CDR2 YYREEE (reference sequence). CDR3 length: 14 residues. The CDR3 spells CASSLERGDTEAFF. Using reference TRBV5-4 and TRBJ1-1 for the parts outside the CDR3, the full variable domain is ETGVTQSPTHLIKTRGQQVTLRCSSQSGHNTVSWYQQALGQGPQFIFQYYREEENGRGNFPPRFSGLQFPNYSSELNVNALELDDSALYLCASSLERGDTEAFFGQGTRLTVV.

This CDR3 reads CASSFGIWTGQKGNQPQHF. The chain combines TRBV5-4 with TRBJ1-5; the TRBD1 assignment by TCRdb is unverifiable without DNA. The V gene's germline CDR1 is SGHNT and CDR2 YYREEE (reference sequence). The length of the CDR3 is 19 residues.

CDR3 in amino acids: CAISEGTGGYSSTYEQYF. The gene calls are TRBV10-3 and TRBJ2-7; the D gene TCRdb calls, TRBD1, cannot be checked with no DNA. The CDR3 length is 18 residues. The germline CDR1 and CDR2 sequences are ENHRY and SYGVKD.

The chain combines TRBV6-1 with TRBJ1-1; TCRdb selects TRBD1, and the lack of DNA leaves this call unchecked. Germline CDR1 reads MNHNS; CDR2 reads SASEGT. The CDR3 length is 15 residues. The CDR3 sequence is CASSEGRGLNTEAFF.

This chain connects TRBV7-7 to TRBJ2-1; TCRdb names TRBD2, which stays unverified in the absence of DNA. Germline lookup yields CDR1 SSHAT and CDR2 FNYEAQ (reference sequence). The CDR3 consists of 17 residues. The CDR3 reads CASSKSLVGGGYNEQFF.

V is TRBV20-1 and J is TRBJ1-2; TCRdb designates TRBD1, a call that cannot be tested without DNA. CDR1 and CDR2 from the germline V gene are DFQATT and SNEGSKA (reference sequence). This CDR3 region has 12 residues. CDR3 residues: CSPEGQTYGYTF.

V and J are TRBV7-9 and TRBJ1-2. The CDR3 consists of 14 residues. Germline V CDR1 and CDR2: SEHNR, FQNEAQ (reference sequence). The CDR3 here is CASSSDVANYGYTF. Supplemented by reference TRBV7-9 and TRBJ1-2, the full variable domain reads DTGVSQNPRHKITKRGQNVTFRCDPISEHNRLYWYRQTLGQGPEFLTYFQNEAQLEKSRLLSDRFSAERPKGSFSTLEIQRTEQGDSAMYLCASSSDVANYGYTFGSGTRLTVV.

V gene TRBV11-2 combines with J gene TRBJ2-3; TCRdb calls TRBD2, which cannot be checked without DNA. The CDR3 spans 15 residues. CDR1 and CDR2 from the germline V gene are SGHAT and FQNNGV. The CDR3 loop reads CASSLDRTDTDMQYF.